These T cell receptor beta chains were read from a single sample in a study of cytomegalovirus exposure and HLA in healthy donors. Using immunoSEQ multiplex PCR, the repertoire was profiled, and TCRdb retains in-frame clones only, with some absent. The sample carries about 95,000 clones, 65% to 90% recorded once. Sequencing input: PBMCs. The receptors were gathered from a man in his thirties or forties in good health and CMV-seropositive. Each CDR3 is given with its conserved first and last residue. The D gene is left open where the match is weak. Only part of the rows carry a size: once, few, many, or a class if the clone is expanded.

D gene | CDR3 length | clone size | J gene | V gene | CDR3 DNA | CDR3 protein
NA | 14 | NA | TRBJ1-1 | TRBV5-1 | TGCGCCAGCAGCTTTCAGGGGCAGAACACTGAAGCTTTCTTT | CASSFQGQNTEAFF
TRBD1 | 15 | NA | TRBJ1-1 | TRBV18 | TGTGCCAGCTCACGGGGGACAGGGCTGAACACTGAAGCTTTCTTT | CASSRGTGLNTEAFF
NA | 14 | NA | TRBJ1-1 | TRBV27 | TGTGCCAGCAGTTTGGTTAGGAGTAACACTGAAGCTTTCTTT | CASSLVRSNTEAFF
NA | 12 | NA | TRBJ2-5 | TRBV5-1 | TGCGCCAGCAGCTGGTCAGGGGTACCCCAGTACTTC | CASSWSGVPQYF
TRBD2 | 13 | NA | TRBJ2-3 | TRBV25-1 | TGTGCCAGCAGTGAACCAGCGGGGGATACGCAGTATTTT | CASSEPAGDTQYF
NA | 13 | NA | TRBJ1-4 | TRBV5-1 | TGCGCCAGCAGCTTACAGGTAGAAGAAAAACTGTTTTTT | CASSLQVEEKLFF
NA | 13 | NA | TRBJ1-5 | TRBV6-1 | TGTGCCGGGCAGGGAAATAGCAATCAGCCCCAGCATTTT | CAGQGNSNQPQHF
NA | 13 | NA | TRBJ2-7 | TRBV5-6 | TGTGCCAGCAGCTGGGCCCTCCTCGGCGAGCAGTACTTC | CASSWALLGEQYF
TRBD1 | 14 | NA | TRBJ1-1 | TRBV2 | TGTGCCAGCAGTGTTGGACAGGGTCTCACTGAAGCTTTCTTT | CASSVGQGLTEAFF
NA | 13 | once | TRBJ2-7 | TRBV11-3 | TGTGCCAGCAGCTTAGAACCCGGGGTCGAGCAGTACTTC | CASSLEPGVEQYF
TRBD1 | 14 | NA | TRBJ2-5 | TRBV5-1 | TGCGCCAGCAGCCTGGACAGGGGGACAGAGACCCAGTACTTC | CASSLDRGTETQYF
TRBD2 | 13 | NA | TRBJ2-7 | TRBV2 | TGTGCCTCGTTGAGTGGGAGGGACGTGAAGCCCTCCTTC | CASLSGRDVKPSF
TRBD2 | 15 | NA | TRBJ2-7 | TRBV27 | TGTGCCAGCCGACCTAGCGGGAGGAATACCTACGAGCAGTACTTC | CASRPSGRNTYEQYF
TRBD1 | 15 | NA | TRBJ2-3 | TRBV6-1 | TGTGCCAGCAGGGAGACAGGGGCGGACACAGATACGCAGTATTTT | CASRETGADTDTQYF
NA | 13 | NA | TRBJ1-5 | TRBV30 | TGTGCCTGGAGAGGAGGGTCTGGTCAGCCCCAGCATTTT | CAWRGGSGQPQHF
TRBD1 | 15 | NA | TRBJ1-4 | TRBV6-5 | TGTGCCAGCAGTCCCGAGGGGGCAGTGAATGAAAAACTGTTTTTT | CASSPEGAVNEKLFF
TRBD2 | 17 | NA | TRBJ2-7 | TRBV7-6 | TGTGCCAGCAGCTTTGGACTAGCGGGAGCGGACTCCTACGAGCAGTACTTC | CASSFGLAGADSYEQYF
TRBD2 | 16 | NA | TRBJ2-7 | TRBV14 | TGTGCCAGCAGCCAAGTTAGGACTAGCGGGAGGGACGAGCAGTACTTC | CASSQVRTSGRDEQYF
TRBD1 | 12 | few | TRBJ1-1 | TRBV6-6 | TGTGCCAGCAGTCCACAGGGGGCTGAAGCTTTCTTT | CASSPQGAEAFF
TRBD1 | 15 | NA | TRBJ2-7 | TRBV18 | TGTGCCAGCTCACCAATATCGGGACAGGGGGCCGAGCAGTACTTC | CASSPISGQGAEQYF
TRBD1 | 14 | NA | TRBJ1-5 | TRBV6-1 | TGTGCCAGCAGCCCGGGACAGGGGAGACAGCCCCAGCATTTT | CASSPGQGRQPQHF
NA | 18 | NA | TRBJ1-2 | TRBV5-6 | TGTGCCAGCAGCTTGGGCGAGATCCGCAGGCTGGACTCCTATGGCTACACCTTC | CASSLGEIRRLDSYGYTF
NA | 14 | NA | TRBJ1-1 | TRBV4-1 | TGCGCCAGCAGCCAAGCCCCTATGAACACTGAAGCTTTCTTT | CASSQAPMNTEAFF
NA | 14 | NA | TRBJ1-1 | TRBV7-2 | TGTGCCAGCAGCTTATCGTACGGTAACACTGAAGCTTTCTTT | CASSLSYGNTEAFF
NA | 14 | NA | TRBJ2-3 | TRBV13 | TGTGCCAGCAGCTTAGCGGGAGAGGCGGATACGCAGTATTTT | CASSLAGEADTQYF
NA | 13 | NA | TRBJ2-2 | TRBV19 | TGTGCCGGAGCGGATTCGAACACCGGGGAGCTGTTTTTT | CAGADSNTGELFF
NA | 11 | NA | TRBJ2-3 | TRBV10-1 | TGCGCCAGCAGTGATCGAGATACGCAGTATTTT | CASSDRDTQYF
TRBD1 | 18 | NA | TRBJ2-6 | TRBV27 | TGTGCCAGCAGTTTATCGGGACAGGGGGCGCGGGGGGCCAACGTCCTGACTTTC | CASSLSGQGARGANVLTF
NA | 16 | NA | TRBJ2-2 | TRBV4-3 | TGCGCCAGCAGCCCGCGCGGGACTTTTGGCACCGGGGAGCTGTTTTTT | CASSPRGTFGTGELFF
NA | 16 | once | TRBJ1-5 | TRBV30 | TGTGCCTTCTCGGACAGCCCGCATCACAGCAATCAGCCCCAGCATTTT | CAFSDSPHHSNQPQHF
TRBD1 | 12 | NA | TRBJ2-5 | TRBV29-1 | TGCAGCGGACGACAGGGACAAGAGACCCAGTACTTC | CSGRQGQETQYF
NA | 11 | NA | TRBJ2-2 | TRBV6-5 | TGTGCCAGCACCCAGGGGGGGGAGCTGTTTTTT | CASTQGGELFF
NA | 15 | NA | TRBJ1-5 | TRBV7-9 | TGTGCCAGCAGCTTAGGGGAGCCAGGTATTTGGCCCCAGCATTTT | CASSLGEPGIWPQHF
TRBD2 | 17 | NA | TRBJ2-1 | TRBV7-2 | TGTGCCAGCAGCTTAGCGCCTACGGGAGGCTACTACAATGAGCAGTTCTTC | CASSLAPTGGYYNEQFF
TRBD1 | 15 | NA | TRBJ2-7 | TRBV18 | TGTGCCAGCTCACCACGGGCAGGGGGCTTCAACGAGCAGTACTTC | CASSPRAGGFNEQYF
NA | 15 | once | TRBJ2-1 | TRBV27 | TGTGCCAGCAGTTCTCGAGGGACCGCGGGGAATGAGCAGTTCTTC | CASSSRGTAGNEQFF
NA | 12 | NA | TRBJ1-2 | TRBV6-5 | TGTGCCAGCAGCGAACAGGGCTCAAGCTACACCTTC | CASSEQGSSYTF
TRBD1 | 16 | NA | TRBJ1-3 | TRBV5-4 | TGTGCCAGCAGCATGGGACAGGGAAGGTCTGGAAACACCATATATTTT | CASSMGQGRSGNTIYF
TRBD1 | 16 | NA | TRBJ1-2 | TRBV30 | TGTGCCTGGGCCCCGGGACAGGGGAAGATAACTATGGGCTACACCTTC | CAWAPGQGKITMGYTF
NA | 15 | NA | TRBJ1-5 | TRBV6-5 | TGTGCCAGCACTCCTTCAGGGTTCGGAAATGGACCCCAGCATTTT | CASTPSGFGNGPQHF
TRBD2 | 15 | NA | TRBJ2-1 | TRBV9 | TGTGCCAGCAGCGTAAGCGGGAGGCCCTACAATGAGCAGTTCTTC | CASSVSGRPYNEQFF
TRBD1 | 15 | NA | TRBJ2-4 | TRBV5-1 | TGCGCCAGCAGCCCGGGACAGCTAGCCAAAAACATTCAGTACTTC | CASSPGQLAKNIQYF
TRBD1 | 13 | NA | TRBJ2-1 | TRBV6-1 | TGTGCCAGCAGTTTGAGGGGGCGGAATGAGCAGTTCTTC | CASSLRGRNEQFF
NA | 14 | NA | TRBJ2-7 | TRBV19 | TGTGCCAGTAGTATAGTTCCAGGGTCTAGCGAGCAGTACTTC | CASSIVPGSSEQYF
NA | 17 | NA | TRBJ2-1 | TRBV12-5 | TGTGCTAGTGGCCCTTCTACAGGGTCCCTCTCCTACAATGAGCAGTTCTTC | CASGPSTGSLSYNEQFF
NA | 15 | NA | TRBJ2-3 | TRBV11-3 | TGTGCCAGCAGCTTAGATTCGGGGAGTTCAGATACGCAGTATTTT | CASSLDSGSSDTQYF
NA | 15 | few | TRBJ1-1 | TRBV28 | TGTGCCAGCAGTTTCGGAGGAGAAATGAACACTGAAGCTTTCTTT | CASSFGGEMNTEAFF
TRBD1 | 14 | NA | TRBJ2-2 | TRBV30 | TGTGCCTGGGGGACAGGGCGGAACACCGGGGAGCTGTTTTTT | CAWGTGRNTGELFF
TRBD1 | 15 | once | TRBJ2-1 | TRBV7-6 | TGTGCCAGCAGCTGGGGACAGGGTCCCTACAATGAGCAGTTCTTC | CASSWGQGPYNEQFF